Sequencing of this T cell receptor beta chain was carried out in a study of shared clonotypes between healthy human individuals (dated by TCRdb to about 2020). As for the study more broadly: A few men and a couple of women, aged 18 to 49 years, made up the cohort. For each donor, CD4 naive and CD4 memory were each given three plates, CD8 naive was given two plates, and CD8 memory was given one plate. The study deeply sequenced blood TCR repertoires of about 5 healthy adults to estimate repertoire size and the extent of clonotype sharing between individuals. Different laboratories and diverse techniques were used to prepare libraries and sequence TCR repertoires, to increase sequencing depth and limit assay-specific biases. Leukapheresis yielded between about 0.85 and 9 billion PBMCs per donor.

The paper's findings and limits, for the study overall: Clonotypes shared by all four sorted-subset donors showed higher generation probabilities than non-shared clonotypes. Sharing across a few donors was observed for roughly 5% of naive CD4, less than 4% of naive CD8, 2% to 2.5% of memory CD4, and roughly 0.4% of memory CD8 clonotypes. The small number of donors limited the genetic and exposure-history diversity represented. Pairwise subsampling led to the expectation that sequencing depth would affect the degree of clonotype sharing among donors. Rarefaction of sorted-subset datasets indicated incomplete sequencing despite the large sequencing depth. Sampling was restricted to blood, and TCR repertoires in tissues likely differ from the TCR repertoires found in blood. Naive subsets generally had larger estimated clonotype richness than memory subsets did.

In regard to this clone: This clone's antigen is unknown. No base-level quality is on record; no much larger clone is a single base apart.

The germline V gene gives CDR1 as SGHVS and CDR2 as FQNEAQ. Between the V and J ends, shortened by 4 bases and 3 bases respectively, the junction contains 19 bases. Reading from cysteine to phenylalanine, the CDR3 counts 17 amino acids. Only CDR3 DNA is held: 51 bases, read in frame from base 1. TCR CDR3 regions were amplified from genomic DNA by multiplex PCR using the deep immunoSEQ assay. Extracted genomic DNA from each cell subset was spread evenly across all wells of several immunoSEQ 96-well plates, with each plate serving as a replicate. For sorted subsets, roughly 200 ng of genomic DNA, equivalent to 30,000 or so T cell genomes, went into each replicate PCR. Purified libraries were measured with a Qubit 3.0 fluorometer, size-checked on a Bioanalyzer 2100, and measured again with the KAPA Library Quantification kit. A separate single-read 150-cycle Illumina NextSeq 550 flow cell was used to sequence each immunoSEQ 96-well plate. Concerning the study's data processing: Because the immunoSEQ output held only junctional sequences and lacked quality scores, the filtering could not match the filtering applied to full-length reads. Sequences were annotated with PyIR, a Python wrapper for IgBLAST v1.9, using IMGT germline references to assign V/J genes and CDR3. Reads were removed for weak V/J assignments (E-value above 1e-6), missing CDR3, stop codons, out-of-frame junctions, or ambiguous translated residues. V3J clonotypes were defined by identical inferred V gene, J gene, and CDR3 amino acid sequence. Percentage overlap between repertoires was calculated by dividing the number of shared unique clonotypes by the size of the smaller repertoire. Three approaches were used to assess repertoire richness: RTK rarefaction, the Chao1 estimator, and Recon v2.1 estimates of unobserved clonotypes. OLGA was used to compute generation probabilities for all TCRbeta clonotypes that the gDNA method yielded from several donors. TCRdb provides this immuneACCESS table in a form limited to in-frame rearrangements. Some clones are lacking; in checked studies, under half of them reflect an unresolved V gene, and why the rest are absent is not known. V, J and clone size were drawn from that table, and D and trimming were deduced from the DNA. In this sample the table shows around 2,000,000 clones, 85% to 95% of which occur a single time. The top ten constitute around 1.1% of the sample.

CD8 naive samples were CD45RO-negative cells positively selected for CCR7, giving a CD45RA+CCR7+ population that excluded TemRA cells. Healthy HIV-negative adults with no recently reported acute infections or vaccinations were included as donors. Only Caucasian adults living in Nashville, Tennessee, USA were represented among the donors. Blood was obtained by leukapheresis, after which PBMCs were separated by Ficoll-Histopaque density gradient centrifugation and cryopreserved in liquid nitrogen vapor phase. Analytical flow cytometry was used to check the purity and quantity of every magnetically sorted T cell population. Each sorted fraction had its genomic DNA isolated and then quantified by UV absorbance on a Nanodrop 2000c.

This sequence was found in a man between 18 and 29 years old in good health. In this chain, TRBV7-8 is recombined with TRBJ1-5; the D gene is perhaps TRBD1, on 5 matching bases. The specimen was naive CD8+ T cells sorted from blood. What this sample's cell subset or site label stands for: CD45RA+CCR7+. The CDR3 amino acid sequence is: CASSSFNWTLVNQPQHF. The DNA sequence is as follows: TGTGCCAGCAGCTCATTTAACTGGACACTGGTCAATCAGCCCCAGCATTTT.